This T cell receptor (beta chain) stems from a study of blood T cell repertoires in COVID-19. V was cut by 2 bases and J by 2 bases, with 7 bases left in between. This CDR3 has 15 amino acids. Germline CDR1 LGHNA, CDR2 YNFKEQ. Here immunoSEQ multiplex PCR was the method, and the copy in TCRdb shows in-frame clones only, minus some. The sample consists of around 170,000 clones, less than 85% of them appearing once. Sequenced: PBMCs or T cells enriched from blood (not recorded which). This clonotype was obtained from a man aged 45-60 years who had recovered from COVID-19. The rearrangement uses TRBV4-2 and TRBJ2-6; TRBD2 is a possible D gene (5 bases). CDR3 residues: CASSQFGAGANVLTF. For the CDR3, the DNA is TGTGCCAGCAGCCAATTCGGGGCTGGGGCCAACGTCCTGACTTTC.